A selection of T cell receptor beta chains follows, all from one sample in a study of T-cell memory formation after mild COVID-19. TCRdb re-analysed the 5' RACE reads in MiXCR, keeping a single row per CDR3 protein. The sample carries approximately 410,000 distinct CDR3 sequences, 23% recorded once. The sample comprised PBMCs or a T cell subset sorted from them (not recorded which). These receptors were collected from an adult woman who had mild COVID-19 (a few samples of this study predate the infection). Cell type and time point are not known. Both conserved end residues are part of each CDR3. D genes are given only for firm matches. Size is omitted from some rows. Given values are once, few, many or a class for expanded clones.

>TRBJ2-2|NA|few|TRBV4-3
TGCGCCAGCAGCCAGAATTGGGGAGAGGCGACCGGGGAGCTGTTTTTT
CASSQNWGEATGELFF
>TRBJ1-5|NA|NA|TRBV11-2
TGTGCCAGCAGCTTTTCCGGAAACGGCAATCAGCCCCAGCATTTT
CASSFSGNGNQPQHF
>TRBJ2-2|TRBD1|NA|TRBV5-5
TGTGCCAGCACCCACGTTCCGGGACAGGGAAACACCGGGGAGCTGTTTTTT
CASTHVPGQGNTGELFF
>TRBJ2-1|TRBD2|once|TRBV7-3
TGTGCCAGCAGCTTAACATCTATCTTTAGCGGGAGTACTTCCAATGAGCAGTTCTTC
CASSLTSIFSGSTSNEQFF
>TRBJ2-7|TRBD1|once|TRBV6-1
TGTGCCAGCAGCAAAGACAGGGTCTCCTACGAGCAGTACTTC
CASSKDRVSYEQYF
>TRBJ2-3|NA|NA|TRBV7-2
TGTGCCAGCAGCTTAGTCGGGGACAAAGACCCAGATACGCAGTATTTT
CASSLVGDKDPDTQYF
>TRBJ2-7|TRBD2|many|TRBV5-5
TGTGCCAGCAGCTTGGAGGCCTACCACGGGAGGACCTCCTACGAGCAGTACTTC
CASSLEAYHGRTSYEQYF
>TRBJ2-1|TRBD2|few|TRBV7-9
TGTGCCAGCAGCCCATCTAGCGGCAGCTCCTACAATGAGCAGTTCTTC
CASSPSSGSSYNEQFF
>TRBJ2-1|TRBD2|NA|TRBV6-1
TGTGCCAGTAAGAAGGAAGCGGGAGTGAAATTGGGGCAGTTCTTC
CASKKEAGVKLGQFF
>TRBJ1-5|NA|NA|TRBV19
TGTGCCAGTAGTCTCTTGGGTTTCGATCAGCCCCAGCATTTT
CASSLLGFDQPQHF
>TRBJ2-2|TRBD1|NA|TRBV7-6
TGTGCCAGCAGCTTACCGGGACAGGGTATCGGCGGGGAGCTGTTTTTT
CASSLPGQGIGGELFF
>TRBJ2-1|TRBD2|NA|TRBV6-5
TGTGCCAGCAGTCCAGGACTAGCGCCCTACAATGAGCAGTTCTTC
CASSPGLAPYNEQFF
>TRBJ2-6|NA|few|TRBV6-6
TGTGCCAGCCACAGGGAGGGTTCTGGGGCCAACGTCCTGACTTTC
CASHREGSGANVLTF
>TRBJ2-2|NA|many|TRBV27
TGTGCCAACATCCCATCCGGACAAAACACCGGGGAGCTGTTTTTT
CANIPSGQNTGELFF
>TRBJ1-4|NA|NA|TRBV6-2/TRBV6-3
TGTGCCAGCAGTTCCATCGGATGGATTGAAAAACTGTTTTTT
CASSSIGWIEKLFF
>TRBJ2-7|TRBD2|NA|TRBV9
TGTGCCAGCAGCGGGACTAGCGGGAGGGCCCCGCCCTACGAGCAGTACTTC
CASSGTSGRAPPYEQYF
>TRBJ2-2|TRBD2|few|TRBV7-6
TGTGCCAGCAGCCCAGGGACTAAGAATGCCGGGGAGCTGTTTTTT
CASSPGTKNAGELFF
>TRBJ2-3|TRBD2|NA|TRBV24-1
TGTGCCACCAGTGACCCGGCGGGGGTCAGCACAGATACGCAGTATTTT
CATSDPAGVSTDTQYF
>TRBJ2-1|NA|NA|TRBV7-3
TGTGCCAGCAGCTTAGGACTTTCCTACAATGAGCAGTTCTTC
CASSLGLSYNEQFF
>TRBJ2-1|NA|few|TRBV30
TGTGCCTGGAGTGACGGGCGTAAGAGTGAGCAGTTCTTC
CAWSDGRKSEQFF
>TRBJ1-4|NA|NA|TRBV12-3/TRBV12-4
TGTGCCAGCACGGAGGGGGCTAATGAAAAACTGTTTTTT
CASTEGANEKLFF
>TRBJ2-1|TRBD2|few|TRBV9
TGTGCCAGCAGCGTAGAGGCTAGCGGGATTCCCTACAATGAGCAGTTCTTC
CASSVEASGIPYNEQFF
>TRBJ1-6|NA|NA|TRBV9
TGTGCCAGCAGCGGAGGGGGGCAGGGGAGCTCACCCCTCCACTTT
CASSGGGQGSSPLHF
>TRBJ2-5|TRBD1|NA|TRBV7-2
TGTGCCAGCAGCCACGGGACAGCGACGACCCAGTACTTC
CASSHGTATTQYF
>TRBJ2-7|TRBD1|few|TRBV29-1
TGCAGCGTCTTCGGGACAGCCTACGAGCAGTACTTC
CSVFGTAYEQYF
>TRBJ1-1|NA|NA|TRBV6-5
TGTGCCAGCACGGACAGCCTCCTAGGGAACACTGAAGCTTTCTTT
CASTDSLLGNTEAFF
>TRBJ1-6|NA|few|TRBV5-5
TGTGCCAGCAGCTTGGATTCCGGGGTTTCACCCCTCCACTTT
CASSLDSGVSPLHF
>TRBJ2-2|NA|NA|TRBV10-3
TGTGCCATCAGTGAGTCAATGGCGGCCGGGGAGCTGTTTTTT
CAISESMAAGELFF
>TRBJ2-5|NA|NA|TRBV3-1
TGTGCCAGCAGCCAAGGACTGGGGACCCAGTACTTC
CASSQGLGTQYF
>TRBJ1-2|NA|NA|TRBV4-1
TGCGCCAGCAGCCAACCTCGGACAGCCAATGGCTACACCTTC
CASSQPRTANGYTF
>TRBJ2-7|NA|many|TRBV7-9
TGTGCCAGCAGCTTAGGCCGCGAGCAGTACTTC
CASSLGREQYF
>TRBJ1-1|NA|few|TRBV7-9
TGTGCCAGCAGCTTAGACGGAGGCTCTAAACAGAACACTGAAGCTTTCTTT
CASSLDGGSKQNTEAFF
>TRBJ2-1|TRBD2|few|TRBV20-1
TGCAGTGCTAGAGATCTTACCACTAGCGGATTCTACAATGAGCAGTTCTTC
CSARDLTTSGFYNEQFF
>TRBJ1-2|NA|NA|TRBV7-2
TGTGCCAGCAGCTTAACAGGGACTAACTATGGCTACACCTTC
CASSLTGTNYGYTF
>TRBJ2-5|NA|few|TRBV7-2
TGTGCCAGCAGGGGGGTTAAAGAGACCCAGTACTTC
CASRGVKETQYF
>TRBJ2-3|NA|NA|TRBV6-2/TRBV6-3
TGTGCCAGCAGACAGCCGCGGAGGGCGGTAACAGATACGCAGTATTTT
CASRQPRRAVTDTQYF
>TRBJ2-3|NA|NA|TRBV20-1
TGCAGTGCTAGAGATTACACCACAGATACGCAGTATTTT
CSARDYTTDTQYF
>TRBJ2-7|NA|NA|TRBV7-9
TGTGCCAGCAGCTTCGAGAGTTTTTACGAGCAGTACTTC
CASSFESFYEQYF
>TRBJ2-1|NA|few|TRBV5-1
TGCGCCAGCAGGTTAGGACAAAATGAGCAGTTCTTC
CASRLGQNEQFF
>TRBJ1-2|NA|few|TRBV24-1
TGTGCCACCAGTGATCCCTCTGAGGGAAGGGTAGGTGGCTACACCTTC
CATSDPSEGRVGGYTF
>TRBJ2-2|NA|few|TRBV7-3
TGTGCCAGCAGCTTAACAAAAGGGGCCGGGGAGCTGTTTTTT
CASSLTKGAGELFF
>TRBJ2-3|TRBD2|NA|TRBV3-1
TGTGCCAGCAGCCAGGGGACTAGCGGGACTCTAACAGATACGCAGTATTTT
CASSQGTSGTLTDTQYF
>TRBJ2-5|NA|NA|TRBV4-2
TGTGCCAGCAGCCAAGATTTGACAGTGTACCAAGAGACCCAGTACTTC
CASSQDLTVYQETQYF
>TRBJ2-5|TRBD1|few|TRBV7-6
TGTGCCAGCACCCGCGGGACAGGCGGGGAGACCCAGTACTTC
CASTRGTGGETQYF
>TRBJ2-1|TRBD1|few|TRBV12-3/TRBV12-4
TGTGCCAGCAGGTACGGGACAGGGATATCCTACAATGAGCAGTTCTTC
CASRYGTGISYNEQFF
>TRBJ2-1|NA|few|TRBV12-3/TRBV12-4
TGTGCCAGCAGTCAAACTAACGGGATTGATGAGCAGTTCTTC
CASSQTNGIDEQFF
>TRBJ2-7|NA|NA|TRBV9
TGTGCCAGCAGCGTAGATCCTCCAGGCGACGAGCAGTACTTC
CASSVDPPGDEQYF
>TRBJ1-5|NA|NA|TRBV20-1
TGCAGTGCTTTAGGACAGCCTCATCAGCCCCAGCATTTT
CSALGQPHQPQHF
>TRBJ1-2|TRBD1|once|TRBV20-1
TGCAGTGCTAGACCTGGGACAGGGGGACATAACTATGGCTACACCTTC
CSARPGTGGHNYGYTF
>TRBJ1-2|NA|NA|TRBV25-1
TGTGCCAGCAGTGAGGCCAAGGGGGGGCGTCACTATGGCTACACCTTC
CASSEAKGGRHYGYTF
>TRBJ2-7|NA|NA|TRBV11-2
TGTGCCAGCAGCTTCGACGAGTGGACGTCCCACGAGCAGTACTTC
CASSFDEWTSHEQYF
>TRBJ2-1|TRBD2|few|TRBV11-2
TGTGCCAGCAGCTTAGACCCGACTAGCGGGGCCTACAATGAGCAGTTCTTC
CASSLDPTSGAYNEQFF
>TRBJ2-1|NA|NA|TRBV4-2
TGTGCCAGCAGCCAACCCCTGGAGAGCGGCAATGAGCAGTTCTTC
CASSQPLESGNEQFF
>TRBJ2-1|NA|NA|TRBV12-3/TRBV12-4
TGTGCCAGCAGGACAGGTGAGGGTGACAATGAGCAGTTCTTC
CASRTGEGDNEQFF
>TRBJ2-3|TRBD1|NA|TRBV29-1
TGCAGCGTTTGGACAGGGGCGACAGATACGCAGTATTTT
CSVWTGATDTQYF
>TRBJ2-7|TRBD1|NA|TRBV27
TGTGCCAGCAGTCTAGACAGGGCCCATTACGAGCAGTACTTC
CASSLDRAHYEQYF
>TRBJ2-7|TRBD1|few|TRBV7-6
TGTGCCAGCAGCCCGGGACAGGGACCATCCTACGAGCAGTACTTC
CASSPGQGPSYEQYF
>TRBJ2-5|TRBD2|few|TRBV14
TGTGCCAGCAGCTCCACCGGACTAGCGGAAGAGACCCAGTACTTC
CASSSTGLAEETQYF
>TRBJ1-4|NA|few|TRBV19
TGTGCCAGTAGCTTAGGGGTTGTGGCAACTAATGAAAAACTGTTTTTT
CASSLGVVATNEKLFF
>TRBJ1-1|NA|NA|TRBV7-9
TGTGCCAGCAGCCCCATGAGGCGCGTGAACACTGAAGCTTTCTTT
CASSPMRRVNTEAFF